The TCR beta chain described here comes from a study of blood T cell repertoires in COVID-19. Study details: Researchers got acute and convalescent COVID-19 samples from the United States, Italy and Spain. T cells, B-cell-depleted T cells, or PBMCs supplied cDNA or gDNA.

In the authors' methods: Reference gene primer amplification gave nucleated cell count estimates. Generated by immunoSEQ multiplex PCR, the TCRdb table keeps only in-frame clones and is missing some. That table gives V, J and clone size, and the DNA gave D and trimming. Among about 280,000 clones listed, roughly 85% were seen once. This clone appeared a single time. The sample consisted of peripheral blood. This sequence originates from a man in his forties or fifties with active or convalescent COVID-19.

The CDR3 DNA reads as TGTGCCAGCAGCCGTCAGGGGGCCCACTATGGCTACACCTTC. Translation gives CASSRQGAHYGYTF. The gene calls are TRBV7-9 and TRBJ1-2; 8 nucleotides align to TRBD1. Germline lookup yields CDR1 SEHNR and CDR2 FQNEAQ (reference sequence). Unmatched junction bases numbered 5, after V lost 5 bases and J lost 3 bases. CDR3 length equals 14 residues.